Listed here are 24 T cell receptor beta chains from one sample, sequenced in a study of blood T cells in healthy people across ages. Using a J-beta primer mix together with a sample-barcoded 5' primer, a second PCR was run for about 6 to 12 cycles. In TCRdb, the 5' RACE reads were re-called with MiXCR into one record per CDR3 protein. The sample contains hundreds of thousands of distinct CDR3 sequences, about a fifth of which appear only once. What was sequenced was blood. Receptors originate from a man aged 65-85 years in good health.

There are a few counts of this clonotype. V gene TRBV12-3 or TRBV12-4 combines with J gene TRBJ1-6; the match to TRBD1 covers 7 bases. The CDR3 has 17 residues. The V gene end was trimmed by 7 bases and the J gene end by 10 bases; junction bases not matched to a gene: 19. The CDR3 loop reads CASKTTGTETGGSPLHF. The DNA of the CDR3 is TGTGCCAGCAAAACCACCGGGACAGAGACGGGAGGCTCACCCCTCCACTTT.

This clonotype was recorded a few times. V is TRBV5-1 and J is TRBJ2-4; D unclear. Between the trimmed V and J ends, which lost 4 bases and 1 base, there was a span of 15 bases. The CDR3 contains 16 residues. The V gene's germline CDR1 is SGHRS and CDR2 YFSETQ. The CDR3 loop is CASSVNWDAAKNIQYF. CDR3 in DNA: TGCGCCAGCAGCGTCAACTGGGATGCGGCCAAAAACATTCAGTACTTC.

The chain joins TRBV7-6 to TRBJ2-1; TRBD1 matches at 8 bases. The CDR3 is made up of 14 amino acids. V trimming: 8 bases; J trimming: 7 bases; junction bases outside the gene matches: 10. The germline gives CDR1 SGHVS, CDR2 FNYEAQ. CDR3: CASYTDRARNEQFF. CDR3 bases: TGTGCCAGCTACACGGACAGGGCTAGGAATGAGCAGTTCTTC. The full variable domain, completed using reference TRBV7-6 and TRBJ2-1, is GAGVSQSPRYKVTKRGQDVALRCDPISGHVSLYWYRQALGQGPEFLTYFNYEAQQDKSGLPNDRFSAERPEGSISTLTIQRTEQRDSAMYRCASYTDRARNEQFFGPGTRLTVL.

This chain uses TRBV11-2 with TRBJ2-7; 9 bases map to TRBD2. Trimming cost V 6 bases and J 4 bases; bases outside gene matches: 4. CDR3 length: 13 residues. CDR1 and CDR2 (germline): SGHAT, FQNNGV. CDR3 in amino acids: CASSSGSGYEQYV. The CDR3 DNA follows: TGTGCCAGCAGTAGCGGGAGCGGGTACGAGCAGTACGTC.

CDR3 sequence: CAWSVLLGLGNTEAFF. The CDR3 nucleotides are TGTGCCTGGAGTGTATTACTCGGGCTGGGCAACACTGAAGCTTTCTTT. The V and J genes are TRBV30 and TRBJ1-1; D unclear. Trimming cost V 0 bases and J 2 bases, with 16 bases left between them. The germline CDR1 and CDR2 sequences are GTSNPN and SVGIG (reference sequence). The CDR3 is 16 residues long.

The chain couples TRBV14 to TRBJ2-2; D gene unclear. CDR3 length equals 16 residues. V lost 0 bases and J 6 bases, leaving 14 bases between the germline ends. Germline loops: CDR1 SGHDN, CDR2 FVKESK. The CDR3 reads CASSQDVQLPPGELFF. The CDR3 DNA sequence: TGTGCCAGCAGCCAAGATGTTCAGCTTCCCCCCGGGGAGCTGTTTTTT. The full variable domain, rest sourced from reference TRBV14 and TRBJ2-2, is EAGVTQFPSHSVIEKGQTVTLRCDPISGHDNLYWYRRVMGKEIKFLLHFVKESKQDESGMPNNRFLAERTGGTYSTLKVQPAELEDSGVYFCASSQDVQLPPGELFFGEGSRLTVL.

The chain couples TRBV7-9 to TRBJ1-1; D might be TRBD1 (6 bases). Trimming removed 5 bases at V and 0 bases at J, with 13 bases between. CDR3 length equals 15 residues. CDR1 is SEHNR, CDR2 FQNEAQ, per germline (reference sequence). The CDR3 DNA is TGTGCCAGCAGCCTACGGGGGGCGATGAACACTGAAGCTTTCTTT. Amino acids: CASSLRGAMNTEAFF.

This clonotype came up a few times. This chain joins TRBV20-1 and TRBJ1-4; D remains ambiguous. The CDR3 length is 10 residues. Trimming took 5 bases from V and 7 from J, leaving 5 bases between them. The germline V gene encodes CDR1 DFQATT and CDR2 SNEGSKA (reference sequence). The CDR3, as DNA: TGCAGTGCTGCCAGTGAAAAACTGTTTTTT. Amino acid sequence: CSAASEKLFF.

This clonotype was found a few times. The chain joins TRBV29-1 to TRBJ1-1; D not certain. CDR3 length: 11 residues. Germline loops: CDR1 SQVTM, CDR2 ANQGSEA. Trimming stripped 3 bases from V and 7 bases from J, with 9 bases between. The CDR3 sequence: CSVDGENEAFF. The CDR3 DNA reads as TGCAGCGTTGATGGGGAGAATGAAGCTTTCTTT.

The V and J genes are TRBV11-2 and TRBJ1-2, with a tentative D call TRBD1 (5 bases). Trimming pared 5 bases from V and 8 bases from J, leaving 12 bases between. Per the germline V gene, CDR1 is SGHAT and CDR2 is FQNNGV. This CDR3 comprises 12 residues. This chain's CDR3 is CASSPDSLGYTF. The CDR3 coding sequence is TGTGCCAGCAGCCCAGACAGTCTCGGCTACACCTTC.

The chain employs TRBV27 and TRBJ2-7, with 10 bases fitting TRBD2. The DNA matches TRBJ2-1 better at its end, which makes the J call doubtful. Germline V gene lookup returns CDR1 MNHEY and CDR2 SMNVEV (reference sequence). The CDR3 covers 16 residues. The CDR3: CASSFPSGSAYNEQFF. CDR3 nucleotides: TGTGCCAGCAGTTTTCCTAGCGGGAGCGCCTACAATGAGCAGTTCTTC.

This clonotype was found a few times. V is TRBV20-1 and J is TRBJ2-1, with D perhaps matching TRBD1 (5 bases). The J call may be mistaken, given a closer DNA end match to TRBJ2-5. The CDR3 consists of 12 residues. Germline V gives CDR1 DFQATT, CDR2 SNEGSKA (reference sequence). As DNA, the CDR3 is TGCAGTGCTATTAGCAGGGATGAGACCCAGTACTTC. Translated: CSAISRDETQYF.

This clonotype was observed a handful of times. The rearrangement uses TRBV5-1 and TRBJ2-5, with no clear D. The CDR3 spans 14 residues. V was cut by 4 bases and J by 4 bases, with 14 bases left in between. Looked up from germline, CDR1 is SGHRS and CDR2 is YFSETQ. The DNA for the CDR3 is TGCGCCAGCAGCACCCCTGGGGTTGGAGAGACCCAGTACTTC. Translated, it gives CASSTPGVGETQYF.

The rearrangement uses TRBV20-1 and TRBJ2-5; 10 bases match TRBD2. The assigned J gene may be wrong: the sequence end matches TRBJ2-1 better. The CDR3 has 14 residues. CDR1 is DFQATT, CDR2 SNEGSKA, per germline (reference sequence). CDR3 in DNA: TGCAGTGCCTTCCTAGCGGGGGTGGGCAATGAGCAGTTCTTC. It yields the protein CSAFLAGVGNEQFF.

Only a few counts were recorded for this clonotype. At one of its ends the junction is not consistent with the germline gene, which may arise from a read error. The chain joins TRBV27 to TRBJ2-3; 8 bases line up with TRBD1. The CDR3 is 15 residues long. The germline gives CDR1 MNHEY, CDR2 SMNVEV (reference sequence). CDR3 residues: CASRRTGPLYNEQFF. The DNA for the CDR3 is TGTGCCAGCAGAAGGACAGGGCCCCTCTACAATGAGCAGTTCTTT.

On this clonotype itself: An end of the junction does not agree with germline; a read error may underlie this. V and J are TRBV12-3 or TRBV12-4 and TRBJ1-1; D is unresolved. The CDR3 consists of 12 residues. The CDR3 region is CASGLPSREAFF. CDR3 coding DNA: TGTGCCAGCGGTTTGCCCAGCCGGGAAGCTTTCTTT.

This clonotype has ten or more counts. The chain couples TRBV7-7 to TRBJ2-5; a possible D gene is TRBD1 (6 bases). The CDR3 is 13 amino acids. Trimming took 5 bases from V and 5 from J, leaving 12 bases between them. From germline, CDR1 is SSHAT and CDR2 FNYEAQ (reference sequence). The CDR3: CASSNRVGETQYF. The CDR3 DNA is TGTGCCAGCAGCAACAGGGTAGGGGAGACCCAGTACTTC.

CDR3 protein: CATRDATYEQYV. DNA of the CDR3: TGTGCCACCCGGGACGCAACCTACGAGCAGTACGTC. V usage is TRBV10-3 and J usage is TRBJ2-7; D may match TRBD1 or TRBD2 (5 bases each). Germline V gene data show CDR1 as ENHRY and CDR2 as SYGVKD. This CDR3 has 12 residues. V was cut by 10 bases and J by 2 bases, with 12 bases left in between.

This chain joins TRBV20-1 and TRBJ2-3; D unclear. This CDR3 comprises 13 residues. Trimming took 6 bases from V and 0 from J, leaving 10 bases between them. Germline V lookup: CDR1 DFQATT, CDR2 SNEGSKA (reference sequence). This CDR3 is CSARTPSTDTQYF. CDR3 nucleotides: TGCAGTGCGAGAACGCCTAGCACAGATACGCAGTATTTT.

In its sample, this clonotype was seen a few times. V usage is TRBV6-5 and J usage is TRBJ2-5; no clear D. CDR3 length equals 13 residues. Per germline, CDR1 MNHEY and CDR2 SVGAGI. Trimming took off 3 bases at V and 4 bases at J, with 9 bases between the two ends. CDR3 amino acids: CASSYGVSETQYF. The CDR3 DNA reads TGTGCCAGCAGTTATGGAGTGTCAGAGACCCAGTACTTC.

This chain links TRBV3-1 with TRBJ2-5; TRBD1 might be the D (6 bases). The CDR3 covers 13 residues. Germline assignment: CDR1 LGHDT and CDR2 YNNKEL (reference sequence). V lost 6 bases, J lost 2 bases, and 10 bases lay in between. The CDR3 DNA is TGTGCCAGCAGAGGACAGACACAAGAGACCCAGTACTTC. Amino acids: CASRGQTQETQYF.

This chain joins TRBV6-5 and TRBJ2-5; the match to TRBD2 covers 11 bases. Germline lookup yields CDR1 MNHEY and CDR2 SVGAGI. V was pared by 0 bases and J by 6 bases, with 6 bases of the junction left unmatched. The CDR3 is made up of 16 amino acids. The CDR3 sequence is CASSYSSGGALKTQYF. The CDR3 DNA follows: TGTGCCAGCAGTTACTCTAGCGGGGGGGCCCTGAAGACCCAGTACTTC.

The table lists this clonotype with a few counts. The V and J genes are TRBV3-1 and TRBJ2-1, with D possibly TRBD2 on 5 matching bases. CDR3 size: 15 residues. With 1 base removed from V and 0 bases from J, the gap between germline ends came to 7 bases. Germline V CDR1 and CDR2: LGHDT, YNNKEL (reference sequence). CDR3 residues: CASSQGGNSYNEQFF. The CDR3 bases are TGTGCCAGCAGCCAAGGAGGGAACTCCTACAATGAGCAGTTCTTC.

The sample holds a few counts of this clonotype. V and J are TRBV28 and TRBJ2-1, with TRBD2 matching over 7 bases. After removal of 5 bases from V and 0 bases from J, the junction contained 7 bases not matched to a gene. This CDR3 region has 16 residues. Germline V gene sequence: CDR1 MDHEN, CDR2 SYDVKM. CDR3 sequence reads: CASSTMTSPSYNEQFF. The CDR3 region has the DNA TGTGCCAGCAGTACCATGACTAGCCCCTCCTACAATGAGCAGTTCTTC. Combining the CDR3 with reference TRBV28 and TRBJ2-1 gives the whole variable domain DVKVTQSSRYLVKRTGEKVFLECVQDMDHENMFWYRQDPGLGLRLIYFSYDVKMKEKGDIPEGYSVSREKKERFSLILESASTNQTSMYLCASSTMTSPSYNEQFFGPGTRLTVL.